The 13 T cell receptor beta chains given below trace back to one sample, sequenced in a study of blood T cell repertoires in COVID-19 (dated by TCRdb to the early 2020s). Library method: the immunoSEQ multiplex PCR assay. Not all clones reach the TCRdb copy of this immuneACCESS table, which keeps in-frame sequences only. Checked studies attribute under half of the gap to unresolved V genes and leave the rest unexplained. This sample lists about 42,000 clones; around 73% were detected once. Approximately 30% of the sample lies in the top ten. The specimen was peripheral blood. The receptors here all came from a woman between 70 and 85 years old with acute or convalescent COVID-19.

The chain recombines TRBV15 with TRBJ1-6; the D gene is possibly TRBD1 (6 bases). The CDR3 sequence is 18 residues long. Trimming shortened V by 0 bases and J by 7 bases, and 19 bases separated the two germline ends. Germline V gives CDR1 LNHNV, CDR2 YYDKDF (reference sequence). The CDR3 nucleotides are TGTGCCACCAGCAGAGATGTGGCAAGCGGACAGAAAAATTCACCCCTCCACTTT. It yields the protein CATSRDVASGQKNSPLHF. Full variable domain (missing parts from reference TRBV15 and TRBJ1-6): DAMVIQNPRYQVTQFGKPVTLSCSQTLNHNVMYWYQQKSSQAPKLLFHYYDKDFNNEADTPDNFQSRRPNTSFCFLDIRSPGLGDTAMYLCATSRDVASGQKNSPLHFGNGTRLTVT.

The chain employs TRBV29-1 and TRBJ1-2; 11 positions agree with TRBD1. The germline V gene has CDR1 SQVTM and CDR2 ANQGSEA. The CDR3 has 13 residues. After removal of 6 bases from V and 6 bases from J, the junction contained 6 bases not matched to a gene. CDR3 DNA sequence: TGCAGCGTAGCCGGGACAGGGGGTGATGGCTACACCTTC. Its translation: CSVAGTGGDGYTF. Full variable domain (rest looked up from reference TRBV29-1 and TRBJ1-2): SAVISQKPSRDICQRGTSLTIQCQVDSQVTMMFWYRQQPGQSLTLIATANQGSEATYESGFVIDKFPISRPNLTFSTLTVSNMSPEDSSIYLCSVAGTGGDGYTFGSGTRLTVV.

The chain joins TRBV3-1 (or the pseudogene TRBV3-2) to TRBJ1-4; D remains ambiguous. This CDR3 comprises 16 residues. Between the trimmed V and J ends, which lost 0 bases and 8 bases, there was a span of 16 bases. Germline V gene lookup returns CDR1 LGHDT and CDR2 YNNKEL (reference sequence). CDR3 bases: TGTGCCAGCAGCCAAGATCTGTCAGGAAAAAGGGAAAAACTGTTTTTT. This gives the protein CASSQDLSGKREKLFF.

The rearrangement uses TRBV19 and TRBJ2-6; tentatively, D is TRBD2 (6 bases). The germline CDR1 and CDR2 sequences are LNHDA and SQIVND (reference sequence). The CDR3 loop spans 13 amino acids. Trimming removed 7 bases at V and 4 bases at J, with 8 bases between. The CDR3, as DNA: TGTGCCAGTAAGGGAGGAGGGGCCAACGTCCTGACTTTC. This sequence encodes CASKGGGANVLTF.

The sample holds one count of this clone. CDR3 DNA: TGTGCCATAGGACCCGGGACTAGCGGGGGGTCTGGGGCCAACGTCCTGACTTTC. Encoded protein: CAIGPGTSGGSGANVLTF. V is TRBV10-3 and J is TRBJ2-6, with 15 positions matching TRBD2. Losses at the gene ends were 9 bases for V and 1 base for J; bases not matched to a gene: 7. Germline V lookup: CDR1 ENHRY, CDR2 SYGVKD. The CDR3 runs 18 residues.

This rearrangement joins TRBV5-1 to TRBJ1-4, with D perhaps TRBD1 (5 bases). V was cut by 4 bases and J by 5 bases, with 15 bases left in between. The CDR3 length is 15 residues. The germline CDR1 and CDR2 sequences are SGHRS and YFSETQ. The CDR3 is CASSVSGGGNEKLFF. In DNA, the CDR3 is TGCGCCAGCAGCGTGTCCGGGGGAGGGAATGAAAAACTGTTTTTT.

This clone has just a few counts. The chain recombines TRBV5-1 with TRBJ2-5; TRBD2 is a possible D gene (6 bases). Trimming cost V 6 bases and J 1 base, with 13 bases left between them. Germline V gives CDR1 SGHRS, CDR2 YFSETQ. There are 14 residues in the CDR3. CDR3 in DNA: TGCGCCAGCAAACGGGCGCGGGGCCAAGAGACCCAGTACTTC. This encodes CASKRARGQETQYF.

Here the CDR3 DNA reads TGTGCCAGCAGCTTACGGGGGAGCAACGAGCAGTTCTTC. Its translation: CASSLRGSNEQFF. The chain uses TRBV7-3 and TRBJ2-1; possibly TRBD2 for D (6 bases). This CDR3 contains 13 residues. Germline-derived CDR1 and CDR2 are SGHTA and FQGTGA. V was trimmed by 2 bases and J by 10 bases, leaving 12 bases between them.

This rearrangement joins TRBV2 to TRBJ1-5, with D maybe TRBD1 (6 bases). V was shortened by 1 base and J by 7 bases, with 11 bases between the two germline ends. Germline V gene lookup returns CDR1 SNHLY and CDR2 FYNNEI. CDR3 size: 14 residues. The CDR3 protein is CASSEEQGFQPQHF. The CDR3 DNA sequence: TGTGCCAGCAGTGAAGAACAGGGCTTCCAGCCCCAGCATTTT.

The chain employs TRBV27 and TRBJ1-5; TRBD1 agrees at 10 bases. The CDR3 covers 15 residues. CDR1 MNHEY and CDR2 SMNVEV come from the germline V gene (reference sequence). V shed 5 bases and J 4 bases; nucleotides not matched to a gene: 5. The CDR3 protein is CASSTGQGVNQPQHF. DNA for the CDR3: TGTGCCAGCAGTACTGGACAGGGGGTTAATCAGCCCCAGCATTTT.

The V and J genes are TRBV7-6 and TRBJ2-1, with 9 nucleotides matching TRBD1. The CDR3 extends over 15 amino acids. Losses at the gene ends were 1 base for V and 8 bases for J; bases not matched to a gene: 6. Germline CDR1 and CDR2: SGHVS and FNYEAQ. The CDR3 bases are TGTGCCAGCAGCTTAGATGGACAGGGGTGGGATGAGCAGTTCTTC. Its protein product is CASSLDGQGWDEQFF.

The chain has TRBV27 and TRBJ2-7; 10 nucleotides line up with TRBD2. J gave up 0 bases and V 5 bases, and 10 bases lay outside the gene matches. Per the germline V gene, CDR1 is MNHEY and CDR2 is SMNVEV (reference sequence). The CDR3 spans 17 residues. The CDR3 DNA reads TGTGCCAGCAGTCGACGTTCCGGGACTAGCGCCTCCTACGAGCAGTACTTC. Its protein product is CASSRRSGTSASYEQYF.

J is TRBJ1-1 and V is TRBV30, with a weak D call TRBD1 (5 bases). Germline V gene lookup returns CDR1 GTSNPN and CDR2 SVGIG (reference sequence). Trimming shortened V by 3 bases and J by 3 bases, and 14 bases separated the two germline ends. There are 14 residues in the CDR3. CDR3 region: CAWSAQGWDTEAFF. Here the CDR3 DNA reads TGTGCCTGGAGCGCTCAGGGATGGGACACTGAAGCTTTCTTT.